The 31 T cell receptor beta chains given below trace back to one sample, sequenced in a study of T-cell memory formation after mild COVID-19. TCRdb used MiXCR to reprocess the 5' RACE reads, holding one entry per CDR3 protein. The sample yields fewer than 300,000 distinct CDR3 sequences, about a sixth seen once. Sequenced input: PBMCs or a T cell subset sorted from them (not recorded which). Receptor source: a man younger than 30 who had mild COVID-19 (a few samples of this study predate the infection). Cell type and time point are not known.

This clonotype was seen a handful of times. The CDR3 bases are TGCGCCAGCAGCCAAGTTTCTACCGGTCATGACGCTTCACCCCTCCACTTT. It encodes CASSQVSTGHDASPLHF. V usage is TRBV4-3 and J usage is TRBJ1-6; D gene unclear. Trimming stripped 1 base from V and 9 bases from J, with 19 bases between. CDR1 LGHNA and CDR2 YSLEER come from the germline V gene. The CDR3 is made up of 17 amino acids.

This clonotype was seen only a few times. V and J are TRBV14 and TRBJ1-4, with D unclear. Germline CDR1 SGHDN, CDR2 FVKESK. The CDR3 spans 14 residues. Trimming left V 2 bases short and J 8 bases short, with 12 bases between. CDR3 nucleotide sequence: TGTGCCAGCAGCCAATTATCCCGCGGGGAAAAACTGTTTTTT. It codes for CASSQLSRGEKLFF.

The genes are TRBV25-1 and TRBJ2-3; possibly TRBD1 for D (6 bases). The CDR3 runs 17 residues. From germline, CDR1 is MGHDK and CDR2 SYGVNS. Trimming stripped 2 bases from V and 0 bases from J, with 15 bases between. CDR3 in DNA: TGTGCCAGCAGTGAAGAGGGCACAGGGTTTAGCACAGATACGCAGTATTTT. Translating gives CASSEEGTGFSTDTQYF.

There are a few counts of this clonotype. V and J are TRBV7-9 and TRBJ1-1, with 7 bases matching TRBD1. The CDR3 runs to 16 residues. J lost 3 bases, V lost 5 bases, and 12 bases had no gene match. The germline gives CDR1 SEHNR, CDR2 FQNEAQ (reference sequence). CDR3 region: CASSLWDSFLYTEAFF. The CDR3 nucleotides are TGTGCCAGCAGCCTCTGGGACAGTTTCCTATACACTGAAGCTTTCTTT. The entire variable domain, with the rest obtained from reference TRBV7-9 and TRBJ1-1, is as follows: DTGVSQNPRHKITKRGQNVTFRCDPISEHNRLYWYRQTLGQGPEFLTYFQNEAQLEKSRLLSDRFSAERPKGSFSTLEIQRTEQGDSAMYLCASSLWDSFLYTEAFFGQGTRLTVV.

This clonotype has more than one count but fewer than ten. The chain carries TRBV20-1 and TRBJ2-3; TRBD2 agrees at 10 bases. This CDR3 comprises 15 residues. The V and J ends lost 6 bases and 0 bases, in that order; junction bases with no gene match: 6. Germline V CDR1 and CDR2: DFQATT, SNEGSKA (reference sequence). The CDR3 nucleotides read TGCAGTGCATACCGGACTAGCGGAAGCACAGATACGCAGTATTTT. Amino acid sequence: CSAYRTSGSTDTQYF.

This clonotype showed up just a few times. This rearrangement joins TRBV7-2 to TRBJ2-1, with 9 bases aligning to TRBD2. CDR1 is SGHTA and CDR2 is FQGNSA in the germline V gene. This CDR3 is built from 15 residues. The trim removed 4 bases at V and 6 bases at J, leaving 7 bases unmatched. Here the CDR3 DNA reads TGTGCCAGCAGCTGGCGGGGGGGCCAAAGCAATGAGCAGTTCTTC. Protein: CASSWRGGQSNEQFF.

This clonotype was counted ten times or more. V is TRBV5-1 and J is TRBJ2-5; D is unclear. Trimming left V 0 bases short and J 3 bases short, with 9 bases between. Germline V gives CDR1 SGHRS, CDR2 YFSETQ. The CDR3 has 14 amino acids. CDR3 bases: TGCGCCAGCAGCTTGGTGGCAGGAAAAGAGACCCAGTACTTC. Translating it yields CASSLVAGKETQYF.

This chain connects TRBV5-4 to TRBJ2-2; D is perhaps TRBD1 or TRBD2 (5 bases each). The CDR3 covers 13 residues. CDR1 is SGHNT and CDR2 is YYREEE in the germline V gene (reference sequence). V lost 3 bases, J lost 4 bases, and 7 bases lay in between. CDR3 residues: CASSWGTTGELFF. The CDR3, as DNA: TGTGCCAGCAGCTGGGGGACCACCGGGGAGCTGTTTTTT.

This clonotype was found a few times. The gene calls are TRBV25-1 and TRBJ1-1; no clear D. The germline V gene has CDR1 MGHDK and CDR2 SYGVNS. This CDR3 is 13 amino acids long. V was cut by 2 bases and J by 2 bases, with 6 bases left in between. The CDR3 DNA sequence: TGTGCCAGCAGTGAAGGACCCAACACTGAAGCTTTCTTT. Translated, it gives CASSEGPNTEAFF.

This clonotype has a count of ten or more. V and J are TRBV7-3 and TRBJ2-3; 13 bases map to TRBD2. This CDR3 region has 15 residues. Trimming removed 4 bases from V and 6 bases from J; junction bases left unmatched: 4. Germline V gene data show CDR1 as SGHTA and CDR2 as FQGTGA. The CDR3 nucleotides are TGTGCCAGCAGCTCCGGACTAGCGGGGGCCGATACGCAGTATTTT. Encoded protein: CASSSGLAGADTQYF.

The J gene is TRBJ1-2, the V gene TRBV6-5; tentatively, D is TRBD1 (6 bases). The CDR3 is 15 residues long. The germline CDR1 and CDR2 sequences are MNHEY and SVGAGI. V gave up 5 bases and J gave up 4 bases, with 17 bases separating them. The DNA of the CDR3 is TGTGCCAGCAGTACGACCGGGGGGGCAGGCTATGGCTACACCTTC. It translates to CASSTTGGAGYGYTF.

This clonotype was observed at least ten times. V is TRBV5-1 and J is TRBJ2-2; no definite D call. Germline CDR1 is SGHRS and CDR2 is YFSETQ. This CDR3 is built from 14 residues. V dropped 4 bases and J dropped 3 bases, with 10 bases sitting between them. The DNA of the CDR3 is TGCGCCAGCAGCCGCAGGACCGACACCGGGGAGCTGTTTTTT. It is translated as CASSRRTDTGELFF.

This clonotype came up a few times. The chain combines TRBV7-2 with TRBJ1-6, with D unresolved. Per germline, CDR1 SGHTA and CDR2 FQGNSA. CDR3 length equals 14 residues. The V and J ends lost 4 bases and 10 bases respectively, with 14 bases between them. In DNA, the CDR3 is TGTGCCAGCAGCTCCCAGGTCCCGTGGTCACCCCTCCACTTT. It codes for CASSSQVPWSPLHF.

This clonotype was seen more than once but under ten times. The chain recombines TRBV7-9 with TRBJ1-2; D is possibly TRBD1 (5 bases). Trimming stripped 3 bases from V and 4 bases from J, with 18 bases between. Looked up from germline, CDR1 is SEHNR and CDR2 is FQNEAQ (reference sequence). The CDR3 sequence is 16 residues long. CDR3 residues: CASSFSVGTPGYGYTF. The CDR3 bases are TGTGCCAGCAGCTTCTCAGTAGGGACTCCGGGCTATGGCTACACCTTC.

This clonotype was seen only a few times. This chain links TRBV9 with TRBJ2-1; 8 bases fit TRBD2. After removal of 4 bases from V and 8 bases from J, the junction contained 11 bases not matched to a gene. This CDR3 has 15 amino acids. The V gene's germline CDR1 is SGDLS and CDR2 YYNGEE. Here the CDR3 DNA reads TGTGCCAGCAGCTTCAGCGGGGGCCACAGCCATGAGCAGTTCTTC. Amino acids: CASSFSGGHSHEQFF.

The rearrangement uses TRBV27 and TRBJ2-2, with 8 bases identical to TRBD2. In germline, CDR1 is MNHEY, CDR2 SMNVEV (reference sequence). The CDR3 extends over 14 amino acids. Unmatched junction bases numbered 5, after V lost 7 bases and J lost 4 bases. The CDR3 region has the DNA TGTGCCAGCACTAAGACTAGCGTCACCGGGGAGCTGTTTTTT. This translates into CASTKTSVTGELFF.

This clonotype was counted between two and nine times. This rearrangement joins TRBV20-1 to TRBJ1-4; 9 nucleotides line up with TRBD1. The CDR3 runs to 14 residues. Germline V gene data show CDR1 as DFQATT and CDR2 as SNEGSKA (reference sequence). Trimming removed 5 bases from V and 8 bases from J; junction bases left unmatched: 9. In nucleotides, the CDR3 is TGCAGTGCTTATTCGGGACAGGGAGGCGAAAAACTGTTTTTT. As protein: CSAYSGQGGEKLFF.

The rearrangement uses TRBV19 and TRBJ2-1; D not certain. V was cut by 3 bases and J by 9 bases, with 15 bases left in between. This CDR3 is built from 14 residues. The V gene's germline CDR1 is LNHDA and CDR2 SQIVND (reference sequence). The CDR3: CASSILPRVGEQFF. In DNA form, the CDR3 reads TGTGCCAGTAGTATTTTGCCCCGGGTGGGTGAGCAGTTCTTC.

This clonotype was picked up many times. The chain uses TRBV5-1 and TRBJ2-7, with D perhaps TRBD1 (5 bases). Trimming removed 1 base at V and 4 bases at J, with 12 bases between. This CDR3 comprises 14 residues. The germline CDR1 and CDR2 sequences are SGHRS and YFSETQ. CDR3: CASSLLDSLYEQYF. The CDR3 coding sequence is TGCGCCAGCAGCTTGCTAGACAGCTTATACGAGCAGTACTTC.

This clonotype has at least ten counts. This chain links TRBV29-1 with TRBJ2-2, with 8 bases fitting TRBD1. Trimming removed 0 bases from V and 3 bases from J; junction bases left unmatched: 6. This CDR3 has 16 residues. The V gene's germline CDR1 is SQVTM and CDR2 ANQGSEA. The CDR3 sequence is CSVEDKAGGHTGELFF. For the CDR3, the DNA is TGCAGCGTTGAAGATAAGGCAGGGGGCCACACCGGGGAGCTGTTTTTT.

This clonotype was counted at least ten times. V and J are TRBV6-5 and TRBJ2-7; the match to TRBD1 covers 11 bases. Germline CDR1 MNHEY, CDR2 SVGAGI. The CDR3 is 14 amino acids. The V gene end was trimmed by 2 bases and the J gene end by 4 bases; junction bases not matched to a gene: 1. In DNA form, the CDR3 reads TGTGCCAGCAGTTACGGGACAGGGGGATACGAGCAGTACTTC. It specifies CASSYGTGGYEQYF.

The chain employs TRBV4-1 and TRBJ1-4; D might be TRBD1 (5 bases). Germline loops: CDR1 MGHRA, CDR2 YSYEKL. The CDR3 contains 13 residues. Trimming shortened V by 1 base and J by 8 bases, and 8 bases separated the two germline ends. The CDR3 bases are TGCGCCAGCAGCCAAGTGGCAGGGGAAAAACTGTTTTTT. Translating it yields CASSQVAGEKLFF.

This clonotype was recorded many times. CDR3 residues: CASSRPGQIYNEQFF. As DNA, the CDR3 is TGTGCCAGCAGTCGGCCGGGACAGATATACAATGAGCAGTTCTTC. The chain is built from TRBV12-3 or TRBV12-4 and TRBJ2-1; 7 nucleotides match TRBD1. V trimming: 5 bases; J trimming: 4 bases; junction bases outside the gene matches: 8. The CDR3 extends over 15 amino acids.

The chain has TRBV4-1 and TRBJ2-5; possibly TRBD1 for D (6 bases). Germline CDR1 and CDR2: MGHRA and YSYEKL. The CDR3 runs 15 residues. V lost 1 base and J 5 bases, leaving 14 bases between the germline ends. Here the CDR3 DNA reads TGCGCCAGCAGCCAAGTACAGGGTGGGACGGAGACCCAGTACTTC. Its translation: CASSQVQGGTETQYF.

This clonotype has more than one count but fewer than ten. This sequence joins TRBV7-9 and TRBJ2-7, with D maybe TRBD1 (5 bases). CDR3 size: 12 residues. Germline CDR1 SEHNR, CDR2 FQNEAQ (reference sequence). V lost 7 bases to trimming and J lost 3 bases, with 10 bases between them. In DNA form, the CDR3 reads TGTGCCAGCAACTCGGACAACTACGAGCAGTACTTC. Its translation is CASNSDNYEQYF.

The chain joins TRBV5-1 to TRBJ2-3; 15 bases map to TRBD2. With 4 bases clipped from V and 1 base from J, the junction kept 7 bases outside the gene matches. The CDR3 contains 18 residues. Looked up from germline, CDR1 is SGHRS and CDR2 is YFSETQ. CDR3 residues: CASSPWTSGGAGTDTQYF. Written as DNA, the CDR3 is TGCGCCAGCAGCCCCTGGACTAGCGGGGGGGCCGGCACAGATACGCAGTATTTT.

The CDR3 spells CATSRGLTGSHYEQYF. The CDR3 nucleotides read TGTGCCACCAGCAGAGGGCTAACAGGGAGCCACTACGAGCAGTACTTC. This chain uses TRBV15 with TRBJ2-7, with a tentative D call TRBD1 (6 bases). Trimming stripped 1 base from V and 3 bases from J, with 16 bases between. The CDR3 runs to 16 residues. Germline CDR1 and CDR2: LNHNV and YYDKDF (reference sequence).

The chain is built from TRBV5-1 and TRBJ2-1; D is possibly TRBD2 (5 bases). Germline CDR1 SGHRS, CDR2 YFSETQ. V lost 0 bases, J lost 9 bases, and 10 bases lay in between. There are 13 residues in the CDR3. This CDR3 reads CASSLAEGTEQFF. DNA of the CDR3: TGCGCCAGCAGCTTGGCTGAGGGTACTGAGCAGTTCTTC.

This clonotype turned up a few times. The genes are TRBV5-1 and TRBJ2-3; no reliable D call. V lost 0 bases to trimming and J lost 2 bases, with 7 bases between them. The CDR3 runs to 14 residues. Germline V gene data show CDR1 as SGHRS and CDR2 as YFSETQ. The CDR3 coding sequence is TGCGCCAGCAGCTTGGCCGCGGACACAGATACGCAGTATTTT. This codes for CASSLAADTDTQYF.

The rearrangement joins TRBV9 to TRBJ2-2; D is perhaps TRBD2 (6 bases). Germline CDR1 reads SGDLS; CDR2 reads YYNGEE. Between the trimmed V and J ends, which lost 1 base and 0 bases, there was a span of 10 bases. This CDR3 contains 16 residues. This CDR3 is CASSVTGGSNTGELFF. CDR3 coding DNA: TGTGCCAGCAGCGTAACCGGGGGTTCGAACACCGGGGAGCTGTTTTTT.

The chain is built from TRBV21-1 and TRBJ1-2; the table's D call, TRBD1, was not checked against the DNA. TRBV21-1 is a recognized pseudogene. The CDR3 sequence is 16 residues long. The CDR3 protein is CASSKEGGTTLYGYTF. Written as DNA, the CDR3 is TGTGCCAGCAGCAAAGAGGGGGGGACCACACTCTATGGCTACACCTTC.